Shown below are 19 T cell receptor beta chains from a single sample sequenced in a study of tumor and adjacent non-tumor tissue in lung cancer. TCRbeta libraries were built with three rounds of nested PCR, modified from ARM-PCR. TCRdb ran MiXCR on the multiplex PCR reads and lists one entry per CDR3 protein. Of around 80,000 distinct CDR3 sequences listed, approximately 78% were seen once; the top ten hold about 51%. RNA was extracted from bulk tissue without any cell sorting. The normal lung tissue was taken more than 3 cm from the tumor edge. The sequenced material came from distant non-tumor lung tissue. The receptors shown here come from a man aged 55 to 70 with non-small cell lung cancer.

As regards this clonotype: One end of the junction varies from germline; a read error may be responsible. V and J are TRBV6-1 and TRBJ1-1; TRBD1 is a possible D gene (6 bases). The CDR3 contains 14 residues. CDR1 MNHNS and CDR2 SASEGT come from the germline V gene. In DNA form, the CDR3 reads TGTGTCAGCAAATCGGGACATCTAAACACTGAAGCTTTCTTT. It yields the protein CVSKSGHLNTEAFF.

Turning to this clonotype: An end of the junction differs from the germline gene, which may be a read error. In DNA, the CDR3 is TGTGCCAGTAGTTTAGCATTATTTGTCAGGGTTTTCACTGAAGCTTTCTTT. It yields the protein CASSLALFVRVFTEAFF. The genes are TRBV12-3 or TRBV12-4 and TRBJ1-1; D is possibly TRBD1 (5 bases). The CDR3 is made up of 17 amino acids.

The chain combines TRBV11-2 with TRBJ1-1, with D possibly matching TRBD1 (5 bases). V dropped 3 bases and J dropped 14 bases, with 19 bases sitting between them. Germline assignment: CDR1 SGHAT and CDR2 FQNNGV. CDR3 length: 13 residues. The CDR3: CASSFRGYTETFF. The CDR3 DNA is TGTGCCAGCAGCTTCCGGGGCTACACTGAAACCTTCTTT.

The gene calls are TRBV11-3 and TRBJ1-6; 7 positions match TRBD1. In germline, CDR1 is SGHNT, CDR2 YENEEA. V dropped 4 bases and J dropped 10; count of bases not matched to a gene: 4. CDR3 size: 13 residues. The CDR3 nucleotides read TGTGCCAGCAGCTCACGGGACAGATCACCCCTCCACTTT. Translated: CASSSRDRSPLHF.

About this clonotype itself: The junction departs from germline at one end; a sequencing error may be responsible. The genes are TRBV10-1 and TRBJ1-1; no reliable D call. The CDR3 runs to 13 residues. The germline CDR1 and CDR2 sequences are WNHNN and SYGVQD (reference sequence). In nucleotides, the CDR3 is TGCACCAGTAGTCCCCGCTACAACGCTGAAGCTTTCTTT. This gives the protein CTSSPRYNAEAFF.

As to this clonotype: This may arise from a read error, as a much more abundant clone is one base away. The rearrangement uses TRBV13 and TRBJ2-3; TRBD1 is a possible D gene (5 bases). CDR3 length equals 14 residues. Per germline, CDR1 PRHDT and CDR2 FYEKMQ (reference sequence). The CDR3 sequence: CASSLQGATGTQYF. The DNA for the CDR3 is TGTGCCAGCAGCCTCCAGGGCGCCACAGGTACGCAGTATTTT.

Note on this clonotype: The conserved closing phenylalanine or tryptophan is absent in this CDR3, likely reflecting a read error. This chain links TRBV6-5 with TRBJ2-6; 10 bases agree with TRBD2. Germline CDR1 reads MNHEY; CDR2 reads SVGAGI. The CDR3 extends over 17 amino acids. The chain's CDR3 is CPSSLAGASSGANVLTL. The DNA for the CDR3 is TGTCCCAGCAGCCTAGCGGGAGCCAGCTCTGGGGCCAATGTCCTGACTCTC.

The chain joins TRBV14 to TRBJ2-1; 9 bases are a match to TRBD2. V trimming: 10 bases; J trimming: 7 bases; junction bases outside the gene matches: 14. In germline, CDR1 is SGHDN, CDR2 FVKESK. The CDR3 sequence is 15 residues long. In nucleotides, the CDR3 is TGTGCCAACAGTCAAGGGAGGACTAGCGTTAATGAGCAGTTCTTC. Translating it yields CANSQGRTSVNEQFF.

This clonotype showed up many times. The chain recombines TRBV28 with TRBJ1-4; 7 positions match TRBD1. This CDR3 is 14 amino acids long. Germline CDR1 MDHEN, CDR2 SYDVKM. The V segment lost 2 bases and the J segment 10 bases; nucleotides outside the gene matches: 7. In nucleotides, the CDR3 is TGTGCCAGCAGTTTACGGGGAGGGGGCGGAAAACTGTTTTTT. This translates into CASSLRGGGGKLFF.

In its sample, this clonotype was seen a few times. The rearrangement uses TRBV6-2 or TRBV6-3 and TRBJ2-3; 12 nucleotides line up with TRBD2. Germline V gene lookup returns CDR1 MNHEY and CDR2 SVGEGT. The CDR3 is 16 amino acids. V was pared by 5 bases and J by 1 base, with 4 bases of the junction left unmatched. CDR3 sequence: CASSQRLAGGTDTQYF. CDR3 coding DNA: TGTGCCAGCAGTCAACGACTAGCGGGAGGCACAGATACGCAGTATTTT.

This clonotype was detected a few times. The rearrangement uses TRBV29-1 and TRBJ2-1; maybe TRBD1 (6 bases). V lost 6 bases, J lost 10 bases, and 22 bases lay in between. This CDR3 is 14 amino acids long. Germline V gene lookup returns CDR1 SQVTM and CDR2 ANQGSEA. The CDR3 reads CSVGQLRSYNEQFF. In DNA, the CDR3 is TGCAGCGTCGGACAGTTAAGATCCTATAACGAGCAGTTCTTC.

With respect to this clonotype: Compared with germline, one end of the junction differs, possibly owing to a read error. The chain employs TRBV4-3 and TRBJ2-4, with 7 bases matching TRBD2. The CDR3 has 16 amino acids. In germline, CDR1 is LGHNA, CDR2 YSLEER. In nucleotides, the CDR3 is TGCGCCAGCAGCCAAGAACCACGCGGGAGCGTAAACACTCAGTACTTC. This encodes CASSQEPRGSVNTQYF.

The gene calls are TRBV6-1 and TRBJ2-3; D gene uncertain. The last part of the DNA fits TRBJ1-5 better; the J call may be wrong. CDR3 size: 16 residues. Germline CDR1 and CDR2: MNHNS and SASEGT. The CDR3 region is CASSETLAGGRDTQHF. Written as DNA, the CDR3 is TGTGCCAGCAGTGAGACCTTAGCGGGAGGGCGCGATACGCAGCATTTT.

This clonotype was detected a few times. Being one base from a much bigger clone, this may be a read error. The chain combines TRBV7-6 with TRBJ2-3; D possibly matches TRBD1 or TRBD2 (5 bases each). The CDR3 runs to 15 residues. Per the germline V gene, CDR1 is SGHVS and CDR2 is FNYEAQ. Deletions cut 10 bases from V and 6 bases from J, with 23 bases between. In DNA, the CDR3 is TGTGCCACCAGTACGGGGCTGAGGGGCGGCGATACGCAGTATTTT. Protein: CATSTGLRGGDTQYF.

This clonotype was counted a few times. It may be a read error: a sequence one base away is much more abundant. This chain links TRBV6-2 or TRBV6-3 with TRBJ2-5; 10 nucleotides agree with TRBD2. Per the germline V gene, CDR1 is MNHEY and CDR2 is SVGEGT. CDR3 length equals 17 residues. V shed 5 bases and J 7 bases; nucleotides not matched to a gene: 16. The CDR3 region has the DNA TGTGCCAGCAGTGGTCTAGCGGGAGTGGCGGTCGGGGTGACCCAGTACTTC. Protein sequence: CASSGLAGVAVGVTQYF.

As concerns this clonotype: At one end, the junction sequence differs from germline, possibly due to a read error. V and J are TRBV11-2 and TRBJ2-2; TRBD2 is a possible D gene (5 bases). The CDR3 contains 15 residues. Per the germline V gene, CDR1 is SGHAT and CDR2 is FQNNGV. The CDR3, as DNA: TGTGCCAGCAGCGAAGGTCACCGAAGCACCGGGGAGCTGTTCTTT. It is translated as CASSEGHRSTGELFF.

V usage is TRBV6-2 or TRBV6-3 and J usage is TRBJ2-1; D unclear. V dropped 7 bases and J dropped 6 bases, with 16 bases sitting between them. The CDR3 is 14 amino acids. The germline V gene has CDR1 MNHEY and CDR2 SVGEGT. CDR3 sequence reads: CASTNCTARNEQFF. CDR3 sequence (DNA): TGTGCCAGCACCAACTGCACAGCCCGCAATGAGCAGTTCTTC.

Comment on this clonotype: The junction departs from germline at one end; a sequencing error may be responsible. This chain connects TRBV6-1 to TRBJ2-7; TRBD2 aligns across 10 bases. Germline CDR1 is MNHNS and CDR2 is SASEGT. This CDR3 contains 18 residues. The CDR3: CVSTIMGIGTSAVYEQYF. CDR3 bases: TGTGTCAGCACCATAATGGGAATCGGGACTAGCGCAGTTTACGAGCAGTACTTC.

As to this clonotype: The CDR3 does not end in the conserved phenylalanine or tryptophan, so this is likely a read error. The DNA of the CDR3 is TGCATTACTAAGATAGAGGATAACACTGAAGCTTTCCTT. As protein: CITKIEDNTEAFL. The V gene is TRBV29-1, the J gene TRBJ1-1; D is undetermined. This CDR3 has 13 amino acids. Per germline, CDR1 SQVTM and CDR2 ANQGSEA.